This T cell receptor (beta chain) appears in the sequencing data of a study of T cell responses to AZD1222 COVID-19 vaccine. As regards this clone: Its antigen is unknown.

Sequenced by immunoSEQ multiplex PCR; TCRdb stores in-frame clones only, minus some. The sample records 110,000 or so clones, roughly nine tenths being singletons. General observations from the study: With dominance at 160-218 and 743-854, vaccine-associated CD4 TCRs spanned spike. Mostly white British, mostly female donors; authors suggested clonal diversity may be underestimated. An increase in Spike-specific TCR breadth and depth was observed after two AZD1222 doses. Reportedly, nearly half the spike-specific TCRs target unmutated variant regions.

The origin of this receptor is an adult in good health. The input for sequencing was peripheral blood, taken on day 0 of MenACWY control vaccination.

This chain's CDR3 is CASSVGRTGNTIYF. The CDR3 region has the DNA TGTGCCAGCAGCGTAGGACGAACTGGAAACACCATATATTTT. The chain is built from TRBV9 and TRBJ1-3; D is uncertain. Per the germline V gene, CDR1 is SGDLS and CDR2 is YYNGEE. CDR3 length equals 14 residues. V lost 0 bases and J 2 bases, leaving 6 bases between the germline ends.